Each of the 18 T cell receptor beta chains below was sequenced from the same sample in a study of type 1 regulatory T cells. These receptors have no known antigen. MiXCR was run by TCRdb on the reads, yielding one entry per CDR3 protein. The sample consists of about 59,000 distinct CDR3 sequences, 62% of them appearing once. Source material: cultured non-Tr1 T cells, either the whole culture or a sorted T cell fraction (not recorded which). The receptors come from a human donor in good health.

The J gene is TRBJ2-7, the V gene TRBV5-1, with D possibly being TRBD2 (7 bases). Germline V gives CDR1 SGHRS, CDR2 YFSETQ. Trimming took 4 bases from V and 7 from J, leaving 18 bases between them. The CDR3 length is 14 residues. For the CDR3, the DNA is TGCGCCAGCAGCCTTCGAGGGAGGGGGGGAGAGCAGTACTTC. It encodes CASSLRGRGGEQYF.

This clonotype was counted a few times. The J gene is TRBJ1-1, the V gene TRBV5-1; D is unclear. Per the germline V gene, CDR1 is SGHRS and CDR2 is YFSETQ. CDR3 length equals 14 residues. With 1 base removed from V and 0 bases from J, the gap between germline ends came to 7 bases. For the CDR3, the DNA is TGCGCCAGCAGCTTGTTGCCCATGAACACTGAAGCTTTCTTT. Translating it yields CASSLLPMNTEAFF.

The chain uses TRBV10-3 and TRBJ2-3; 9 positions agree with TRBD2. The germline V gene encodes CDR1 ENHRY and CDR2 SYGVKD. The trim removed 5 bases at V and 1 base at J, leaving 7 bases unmatched. CDR3 size: 16 residues. The CDR3 loop is CAISSGTSWGTDTQYF. As DNA, the CDR3 is TGTGCCATCAGTTCAGGGACTAGCTGGGGCACAGATACGCAGTATTTT.

V and J are TRBV5-4 and TRBJ2-3; D not certain. Looked up from germline, CDR1 is SGHNT and CDR2 is YYREEE (reference sequence). Deletions cut 0 bases from V and 6 bases from J, with 17 bases between. The CDR3 covers 16 residues. The CDR3 spells CASSLARGPKADTQYF. The CDR3 DNA sequence: TGTGCCAGCAGCTTGGCCAGAGGACCCAAGGCGGATACGCAGTATTTT.

DNA of the CDR3: TGCGCCAGCAGCTTGGACAACAATCAGCCCCAGCATTTT. It yields the protein CASSLDNNQPQHF. The rearrangement joins TRBV5-1 to TRBJ1-5; D is ambiguous. The CDR3 is made up of 13 amino acids. Germline V gives CDR1 SGHRS, CDR2 YFSETQ. Between the trimmed V and J ends, which lost 0 bases and 3 bases, there was a span of 4 bases.

The genes are TRBV7-8 and TRBJ2-2; 8 nucleotides align to TRBD2. This CDR3 region has 16 residues. Trimming removed 3 bases from V and 5 bases from J; junction bases left unmatched: 8. Germline values: CDR1 SGHVS, CDR2 FQNEAQ. The CDR3 loop is CASSFLAGTQTGELFF. CDR3 DNA: TGTGCCAGCAGCTTTTTAGCGGGGACGCAGACCGGGGAGCTGTTTTTT.

This clonotype came up once. At one of its ends the junction is not consistent with the germline gene, which may arise from a read error. The CDR3: CAGSQEYHRILNTDTQYF. As DNA, the CDR3 is TGCGCCGGCAGCCAAGAGTATCATAGGATCCTGAATACAGATACGCAGTATTTT. The rearrangement uses TRBV4-3 and TRBJ2-3; no firm D call. This CDR3 region has 18 residues. The germline gives CDR1 LGHNA, CDR2 YSLEER.

This clonotype was observed a handful of times. This chain uses TRBV20-1 with TRBJ2-5; no reliable D call. The CDR3 runs to 15 residues. Trimming took 3 bases from V and 2 from J, leaving 16 bases between them. The V gene's germline CDR1 is DFQATT and CDR2 SNEGSKA (reference sequence). CDR3 sequence (DNA): TGCAGTGCTAGTCGGCCGGCAGAACCACAAGAGACCCAGTACTTC. The encoded protein is CSASRPAEPQETQYF.

This rearrangement joins TRBV20-1 to TRBJ1-1, with a possible D match to TRBD1 (5 bases). The V end lost 0 bases, the J end lost 14 bases, and 22 bases lay between the germline ends. Germline CDR1 is DFQATT and CDR2 is SNEGSKA (reference sequence). The CDR3 has 14 residues. CDR3 nucleotides: TGCAGTGCTAGAGATTCCTCCAGGGCTCCTCATTTCTTCTTT. This codes for CSARDSSRAPHFFF.

CDR3: CASRSRDRSEAFF. The CDR3 coding sequence is TGTGCCAGCAGGAGCCGAGACAGATCTGAAGCTTTCTTT. The chain couples TRBV28 to TRBJ1-1, with D possibly being TRBD1 (5 bases). The CDR3 loop spans 13 amino acids. Trimming removed 6 bases from V and 6 bases from J, with 14 bases in between. Per germline, CDR1 MDHEN and CDR2 SYDVKM. The whole variable domain, filled in from reference TRBV28 and TRBJ1-1, reads DVKVTQSSRYLVKRTGEKVFLECVQDMDHENMFWYRQDPGLGLRLIYFSYDVKMKEKGDIPEGYSVSREKKERFSLILESASTNQTSMYLCASRSRDRSEAFFGQGTRLTVV.

The chain uses TRBV20-1 and TRBJ2-7, with D perhaps TRBD1 (5 bases). The CDR3 consists of 13 residues. Germline V gives CDR1 DFQATT, CDR2 SNEGSKA (reference sequence). With 0 bases removed from V and 7 bases from J, the gap between germline ends came to 13 bases. CDR3 in amino acids: CSAREQGRWEQYF. The CDR3 nucleotides are TGCAGTGCTAGAGAGCAGGGTCGGTGGGAGCAGTACTTC.

This clonotype came up a few times. V usage is TRBV14 and J usage is TRBJ2-5, with 7 bases fitting TRBD2. J was trimmed by 2 bases and V by 6 bases; bases with no gene match: 12. The CDR3 consists of 16 residues. Germline V CDR1 and CDR2: SGHDN, FVKESK. The CDR3 loop is CASSPTPGGTQETQYF. In DNA, the CDR3 is TGTGCCAGCAGTCCCACCCCGGGGGGTACGCAAGAGACCCAGTACTTC.

The sample holds a few counts of this clonotype. The rearrangement uses TRBV11-2 and TRBJ1-1; D unclear. Germline lookup yields CDR1 SGHAT and CDR2 FQNNGV. The length of the CDR3 is 15 residues. Trimming left V 3 bases short and J 6 bases short, with 17 bases between. The CDR3 DNA reads as TGTGCCAGCAGCTTGGGCCCTTGGGCGCGTGCTGAAGCTTTCTTT. The encoded protein is CASSLGPWARAEAFF.

The chain has TRBV7-8 and TRBJ2-5; D not resolved. Germline V CDR1 and CDR2: SGHVS, FQNEAQ. The germline V and J ends were trimmed by 0 bases and 6 bases, with 11 bases remaining between them. This CDR3 is 14 amino acids long. The CDR3 nucleotides are TGTGCCAGCAGCTTAGCGTTAGGGCGGCAGACCCAGTACTTC. It yields the protein CASSLALGRQTQYF.

The gene calls are TRBV20-1 and TRBJ2-3, with 7 bases fitting TRBD2. This CDR3 is 15 amino acids long. Germline V gene lookup returns CDR1 DFQATT and CDR2 SNEGSKA (reference sequence). The V and J ends lost 7 bases and 8 bases, in that order; junction bases with no gene match: 18. The CDR3 DNA follows: TGCAGTGACGTCTCTCCGGGAGGCCCTTTAGGTACGCAGTATTTT. Its translation is CSDVSPGGPLGTQYF.

This clonotype was recorded a few times. The chain couples TRBV18 to TRBJ1-1; D perhaps matches TRBD1 (5 bases). This CDR3 has 14 amino acids. Germline values: CDR1 KGHSH, CDR2 LQKENI. With 4 bases removed from V and 0 bases from J, the gap between germline ends came to 9 bases. The DNA for the CDR3 is TGTGCCAGCTCACTGACAGCAGTGAACACTGAAGCTTTCTTT. Translation: CASSLTAVNTEAFF.

In its sample, this clonotype was seen a few times. The chain employs TRBV24-1 and TRBJ2-3, with 12 bases lining up with TRBD2. Germline V CDR1 and CDR2: KGHDR, SFDVKD. With 4 bases clipped from V and 2 bases from J, the junction kept 6 bases outside the gene matches. CDR3 size: 17 residues. In DNA, the CDR3 is TGTGCCACCAGTGACACGGCTAGCGGGAGGGCCACAGATACGCAGTATTTT. Protein product: CATSDTASGRATDTQYF.

A note on this clonotype: The junction and the germline gene differ at one end; a read error may be behind it. The chain recombines TRBV10-3 with TRBJ2-1; 8 nucleotides agree with TRBD1. This CDR3 is 16 amino acids long. Looked up from germline, CDR1 is ENHRY and CDR2 is SYGVKD. The chain's CDR3 is CAVRTNGTGTYNEHFF. The CDR3 DNA sequence: TGTGCCGTACGCACGAACGGGACAGGAACCTACAATGAGCATTTCTTC.